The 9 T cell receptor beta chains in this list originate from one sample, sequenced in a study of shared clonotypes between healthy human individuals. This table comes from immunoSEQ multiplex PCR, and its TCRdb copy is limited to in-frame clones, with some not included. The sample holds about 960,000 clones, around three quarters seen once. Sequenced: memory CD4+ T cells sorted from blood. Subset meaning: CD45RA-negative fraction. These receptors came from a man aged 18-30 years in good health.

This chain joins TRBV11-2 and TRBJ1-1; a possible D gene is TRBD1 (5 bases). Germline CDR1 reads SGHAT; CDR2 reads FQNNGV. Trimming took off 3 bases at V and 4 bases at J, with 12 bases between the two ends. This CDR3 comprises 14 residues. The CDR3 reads CASSFGGLGTEAFF. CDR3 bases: TGTGCCAGCAGCTTCGGGGGGTTGGGCACTGAAGCTTTCTTT.

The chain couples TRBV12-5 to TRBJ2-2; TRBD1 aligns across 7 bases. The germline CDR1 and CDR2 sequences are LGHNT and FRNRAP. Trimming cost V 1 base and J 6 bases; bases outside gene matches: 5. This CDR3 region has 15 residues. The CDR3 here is CASGLGQGSAGELFF. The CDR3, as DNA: TGTGCTAGTGGTTTGGGACAGGGTTCGGCCGGGGAGCTGTTTTTT.

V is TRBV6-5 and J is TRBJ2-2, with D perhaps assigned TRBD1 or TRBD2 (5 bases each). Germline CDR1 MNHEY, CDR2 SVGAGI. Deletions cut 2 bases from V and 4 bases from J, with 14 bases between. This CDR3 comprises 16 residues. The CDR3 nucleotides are TGTGCCAGCAGTTACCATGGGGGTCCTGGCACCGGGGAGCTGTTTTTT. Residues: CASSYHGGPGTGELFF.

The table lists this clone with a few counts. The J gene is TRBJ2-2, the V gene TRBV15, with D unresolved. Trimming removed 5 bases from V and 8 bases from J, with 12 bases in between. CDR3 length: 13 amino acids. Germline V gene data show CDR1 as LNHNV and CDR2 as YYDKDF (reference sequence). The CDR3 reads CATSPVRKGELFF. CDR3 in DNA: TGTGCCACCAGCCCCGTCAGGAAGGGGGAGCTGTTTTTT.

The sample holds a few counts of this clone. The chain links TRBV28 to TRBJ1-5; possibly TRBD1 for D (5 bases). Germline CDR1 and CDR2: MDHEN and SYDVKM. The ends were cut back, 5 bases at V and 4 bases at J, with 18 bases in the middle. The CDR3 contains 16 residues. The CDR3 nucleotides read TGTGCCAGCAGTCCGACAGCGGGGACCCTGAATCAGCCCCAGCATTTT. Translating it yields CASSPTAGTLNQPQHF.

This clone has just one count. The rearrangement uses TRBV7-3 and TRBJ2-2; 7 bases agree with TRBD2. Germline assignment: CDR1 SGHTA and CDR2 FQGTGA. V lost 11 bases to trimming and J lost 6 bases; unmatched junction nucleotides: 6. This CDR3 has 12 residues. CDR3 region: CAVGEGSGELFF. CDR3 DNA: TGTGCCGTCGGGGAGGGGTCCGGGGAGCTGTTTTTT.

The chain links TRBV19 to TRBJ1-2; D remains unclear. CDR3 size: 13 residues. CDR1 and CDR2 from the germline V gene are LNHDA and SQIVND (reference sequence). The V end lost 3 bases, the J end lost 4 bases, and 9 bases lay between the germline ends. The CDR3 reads CASSIPTPYGYTF. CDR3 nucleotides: TGTGCCAGTAGTATCCCAACCCCCTATGGCTACACCTTC.

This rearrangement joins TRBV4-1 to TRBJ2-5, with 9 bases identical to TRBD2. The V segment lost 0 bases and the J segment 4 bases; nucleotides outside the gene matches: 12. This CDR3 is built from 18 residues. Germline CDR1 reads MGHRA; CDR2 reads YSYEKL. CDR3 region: CASSQDKGAGGRGETQYF. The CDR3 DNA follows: TGCGCCAGCAGCCAAGATAAAGGCGCGGGGGGGAGGGGAGAGACCCAGTACTTC.

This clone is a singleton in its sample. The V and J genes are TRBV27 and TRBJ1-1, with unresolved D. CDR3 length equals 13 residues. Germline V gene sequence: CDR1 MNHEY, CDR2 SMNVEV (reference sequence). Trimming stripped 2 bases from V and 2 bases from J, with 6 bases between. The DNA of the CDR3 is TGTGCCAGCAGTTTAAACCCCAACACTGAAGCTTTCTTT. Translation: CASSLNPNTEAFF.